This T cell receptor beta chain is drawn from a study of radiotherapy plus CTLA-4 blockade in lung cancer. Overall study context: Objective responses were seen in over 15% of patients, disease control in around 30%.

This table comes from immunoSEQ multiplex PCR, and its TCRdb copy is limited to in-frame clones, with some not included. Altogether about 31,000 clones are present, around 73% being singletons, with the ten largest covering 6% to 8%. Germline assignment: CDR1 SEHNR and CDR2 FQNEAQ (reference sequence). The CDR3 covers 15 residues. The V end was cut by 1 base, the J end by 2 bases, with 12 bases between. Receiving focal radiation plus CTLA-4 blockade with ipilimumab were patients who had chemo-refractory metastatic non-small-cell lung cancer. This receptor was identified in a human donor with non-small cell lung cancer who had stable disease on radiotherapy plus ipilimumab. The rearrangement joins TRBV7-9 to TRBJ2-7; unclear D gene. Sequenced here: peripheral blood, sampled from a patient treated with radiotherapy plus ipilimumab. The CDR3 DNA follows: TGTGCCAGCAGCTTAGTGGGTAGTGGCACCTACGAGCAGTACTTC. Amino acids: CASSLVGSGTYEQYF.